This TCR beta chain stems from a study of identical twins. Overall study findings and caveats: While abundant cord blood beta clonotypes carried fewer insertions, memory repertoires showed no such pattern.

TCRdb independently ran MiXCR on the 5' RACE reads; one entry per CDR3 protein. The sample holds 500,000 to 550,000 distinct CDR3 sequences, approximately 22% seen once. The V gene's germline CDR1 is MGHRA and CDR2 YSYEKL. This CDR3 spans 15 amino acids. V was cut by 1 base and J by 4 bases, with 13 bases left in between. Comments on this clonotype: The antigen is undetermined.

These same records also appear under a second study, on T cells expressing NK-cell markers. This second study notes: It was sorted CD3+CD56-NKG2C+, CD3+CD56+NKG2C- and CD3+CD56+NKG2C+ T cells that provided the TCR beta repertoires. Also leading the CD3+CD56-NKG2C+ fraction in a handful of donors were these clonotypes.

The V gene is TRBV4-1, the J gene TRBJ1-2; D is undetermined. The source of this sequence is a woman aged 18-30 years in good health. Sequenced input: CD4+ T cells sorted from blood. The CDR3 DNA sequence: TGCGCCAGCAGCCAAGTTACCGCTACGGGCTATGGCTACACCTTC. As protein: CASSQVTATGYGYTF.